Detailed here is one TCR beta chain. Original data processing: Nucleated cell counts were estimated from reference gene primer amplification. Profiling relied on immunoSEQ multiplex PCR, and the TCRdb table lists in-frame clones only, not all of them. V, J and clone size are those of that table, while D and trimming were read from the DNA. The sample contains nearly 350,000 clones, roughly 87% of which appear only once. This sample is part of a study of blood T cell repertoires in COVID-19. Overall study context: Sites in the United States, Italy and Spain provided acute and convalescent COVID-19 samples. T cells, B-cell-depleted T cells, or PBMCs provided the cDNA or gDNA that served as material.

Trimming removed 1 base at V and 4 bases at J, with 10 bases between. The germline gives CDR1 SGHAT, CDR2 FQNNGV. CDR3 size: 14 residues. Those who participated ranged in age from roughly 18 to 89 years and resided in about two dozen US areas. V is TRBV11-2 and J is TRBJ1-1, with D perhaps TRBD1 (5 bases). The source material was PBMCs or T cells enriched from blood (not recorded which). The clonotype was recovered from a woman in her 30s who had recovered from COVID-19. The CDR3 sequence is CASSLVGGGTEAFF. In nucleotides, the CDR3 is TGTGCCAGCAGCTTAGTGGGGGGAGGCACTGAAGCTTTCTTT.